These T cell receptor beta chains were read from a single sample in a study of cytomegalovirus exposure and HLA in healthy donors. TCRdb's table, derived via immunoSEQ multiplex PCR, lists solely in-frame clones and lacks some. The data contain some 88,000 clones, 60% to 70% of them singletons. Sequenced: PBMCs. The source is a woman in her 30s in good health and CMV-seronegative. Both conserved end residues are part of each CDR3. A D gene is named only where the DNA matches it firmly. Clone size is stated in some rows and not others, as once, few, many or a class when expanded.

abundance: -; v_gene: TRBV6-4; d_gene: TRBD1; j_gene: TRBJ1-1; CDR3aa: CASSEQGPTEAFF
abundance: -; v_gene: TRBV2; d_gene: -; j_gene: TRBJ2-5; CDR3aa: CASSRGNQETQYF
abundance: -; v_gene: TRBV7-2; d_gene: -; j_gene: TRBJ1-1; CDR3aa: CASSRVNTEAFF
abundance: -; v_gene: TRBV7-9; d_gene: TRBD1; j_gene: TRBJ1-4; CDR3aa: CASRSTGFNEKLFF
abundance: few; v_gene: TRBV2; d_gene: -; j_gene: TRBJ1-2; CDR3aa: CASSEGHGYTF
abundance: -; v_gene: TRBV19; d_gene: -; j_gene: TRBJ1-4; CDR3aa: CASSTHQAWEKLFF
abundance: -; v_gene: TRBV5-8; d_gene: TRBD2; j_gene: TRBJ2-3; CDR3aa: CASSLAHGRASTDTQYF
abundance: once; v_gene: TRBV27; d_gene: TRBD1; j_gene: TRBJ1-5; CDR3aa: CASSPFTGAAQPQHF
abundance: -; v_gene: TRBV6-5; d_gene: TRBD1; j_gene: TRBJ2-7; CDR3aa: CASSYDPGQGTYEQYF
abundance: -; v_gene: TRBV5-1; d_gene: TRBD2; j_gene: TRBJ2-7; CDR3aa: CASSGYREASYEQYF
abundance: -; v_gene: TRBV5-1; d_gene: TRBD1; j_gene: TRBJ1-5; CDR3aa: CASSLEGGTGWHF
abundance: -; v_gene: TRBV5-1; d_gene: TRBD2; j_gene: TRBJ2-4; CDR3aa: CASSLGGGNENIQYF
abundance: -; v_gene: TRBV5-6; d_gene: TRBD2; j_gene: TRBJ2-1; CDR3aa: CASSAPGTSGGDLYEQFF
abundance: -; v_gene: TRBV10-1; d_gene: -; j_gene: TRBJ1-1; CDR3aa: CASSESRDTEAFF
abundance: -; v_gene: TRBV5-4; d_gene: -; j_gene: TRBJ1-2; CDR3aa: CASSPQGGANYGYTF
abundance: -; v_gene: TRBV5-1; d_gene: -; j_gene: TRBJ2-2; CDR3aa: CASSLNSLNTGELFF
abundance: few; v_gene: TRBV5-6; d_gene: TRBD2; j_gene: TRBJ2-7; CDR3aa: CASSLVGLAGGYEQYF
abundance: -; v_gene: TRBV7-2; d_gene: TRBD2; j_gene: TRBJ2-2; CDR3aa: CASSLYGGRAPGELFF
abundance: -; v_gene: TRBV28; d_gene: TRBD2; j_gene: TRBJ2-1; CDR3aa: CASSEPSGTYNEQFF
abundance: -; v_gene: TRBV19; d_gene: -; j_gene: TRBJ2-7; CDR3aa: CASSDRGFYEQYF
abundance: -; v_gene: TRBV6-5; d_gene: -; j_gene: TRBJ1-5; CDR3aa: CASSFRSGEGIQPQHF
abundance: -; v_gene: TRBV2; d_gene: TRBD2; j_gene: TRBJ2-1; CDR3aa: CASGLAGNEQFF
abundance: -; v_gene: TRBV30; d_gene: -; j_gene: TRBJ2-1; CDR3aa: CAWSTITSSYNEQFF
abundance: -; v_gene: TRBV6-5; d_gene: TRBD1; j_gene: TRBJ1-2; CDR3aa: CASSYSKGGAGYGYTF
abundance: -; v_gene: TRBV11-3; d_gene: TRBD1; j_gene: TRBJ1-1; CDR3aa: CASSTQDRAEAFF
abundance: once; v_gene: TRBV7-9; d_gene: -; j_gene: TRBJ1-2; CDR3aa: CASSLGQNYGYTF
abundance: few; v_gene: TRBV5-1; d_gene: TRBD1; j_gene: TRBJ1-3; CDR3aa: CASSLAGGSGNTIYF
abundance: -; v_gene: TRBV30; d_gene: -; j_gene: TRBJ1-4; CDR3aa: CAWSGQTDEKLFF
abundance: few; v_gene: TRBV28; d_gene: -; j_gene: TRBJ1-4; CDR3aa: CASSLSQGYNEKLFF
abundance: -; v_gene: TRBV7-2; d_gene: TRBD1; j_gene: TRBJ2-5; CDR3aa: CASSLGQGAETQYF
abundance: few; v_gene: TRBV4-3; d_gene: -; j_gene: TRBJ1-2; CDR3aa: CASSRDFNYGYTF
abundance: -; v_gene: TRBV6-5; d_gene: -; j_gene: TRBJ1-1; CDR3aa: CASSYSSGDTEAFF
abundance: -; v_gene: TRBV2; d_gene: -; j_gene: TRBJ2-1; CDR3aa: CASSRDRDPYNEQFF
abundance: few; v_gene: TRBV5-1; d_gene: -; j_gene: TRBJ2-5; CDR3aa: CASSQDSEETQYF
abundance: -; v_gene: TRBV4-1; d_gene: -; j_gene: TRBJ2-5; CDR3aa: CASSFREETQYF
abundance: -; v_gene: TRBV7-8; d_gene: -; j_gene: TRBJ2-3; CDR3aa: CASSLNSRIDTQYF
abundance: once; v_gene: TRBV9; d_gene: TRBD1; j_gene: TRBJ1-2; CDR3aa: CASSPGQGALGYTF
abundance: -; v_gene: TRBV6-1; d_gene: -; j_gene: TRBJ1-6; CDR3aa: CASSGDNYNSPLHF
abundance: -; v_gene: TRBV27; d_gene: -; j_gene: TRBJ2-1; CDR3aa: CASSYGTLNEQFF
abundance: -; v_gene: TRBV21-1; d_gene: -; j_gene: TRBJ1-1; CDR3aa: CASSKEPGGAPNKNTEAFF
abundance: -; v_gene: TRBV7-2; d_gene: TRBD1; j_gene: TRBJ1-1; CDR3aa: CASSLGGTGNTEAFF
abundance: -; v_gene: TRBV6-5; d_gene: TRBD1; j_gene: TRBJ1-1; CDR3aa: CASSYSYRGGTEAFF
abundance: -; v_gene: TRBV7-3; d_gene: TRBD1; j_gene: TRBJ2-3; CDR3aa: CASSPGQGADTQYF
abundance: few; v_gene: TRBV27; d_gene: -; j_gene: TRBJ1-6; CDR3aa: CASADRNNSPLHF
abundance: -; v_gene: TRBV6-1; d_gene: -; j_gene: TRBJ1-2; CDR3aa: CASSEVGRFYLNYGYTF
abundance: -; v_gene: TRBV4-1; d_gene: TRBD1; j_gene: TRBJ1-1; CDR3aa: CASSQTTGAKNTEAFF
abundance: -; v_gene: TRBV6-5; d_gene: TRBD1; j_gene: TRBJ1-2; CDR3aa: CASSKQGVYGYTF
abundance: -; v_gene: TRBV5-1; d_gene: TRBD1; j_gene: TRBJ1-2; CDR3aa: CASSFTVTGTVEGCTF
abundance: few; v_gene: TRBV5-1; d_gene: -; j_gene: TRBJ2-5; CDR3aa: CASSPGRGGAEETQYF
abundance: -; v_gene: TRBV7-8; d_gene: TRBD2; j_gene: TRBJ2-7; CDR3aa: CAGSFRPASGLLDEQYF
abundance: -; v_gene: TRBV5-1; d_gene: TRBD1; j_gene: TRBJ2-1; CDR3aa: CASSLTGAFAGEQFF
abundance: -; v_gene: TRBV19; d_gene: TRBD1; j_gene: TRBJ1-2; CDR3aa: CATGQGSGGYTF
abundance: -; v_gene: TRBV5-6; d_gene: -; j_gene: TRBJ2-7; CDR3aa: CASSFLRALGENF
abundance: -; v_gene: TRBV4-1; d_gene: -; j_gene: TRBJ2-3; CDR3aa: CASSQGQRATDTQYF